These 9 T cell receptor beta chains were all obtained from the same sample, sequenced in a study of blood T cell repertoires in COVID-19. TCRdb's copy holds only in-frame clones and misses some; the assay was immunoSEQ multiplex PCR. Among around 250,000 clones listed, about 82% were seen once. Input material: PBMCs or T cells enriched from blood (not recorded which). These receptors originate from a woman between 50 and 59 years old who had recovered from COVID-19.

This clone was counted only a few times. The V and J genes are TRBV10-3 and TRBJ1-2, with 9 bases aligning to TRBD1. J was trimmed by 4 bases and V by 5 bases; bases with no gene match: 5. CDR1 and CDR2 (germline): ENHRY, SYGVKD. The CDR3 runs to 14 residues. The CDR3: CAISPTGGAYGYTF. CDR3 coding DNA: TGTGCCATCAGTCCAACAGGGGGCGCCTATGGCTACACCTTC.

The chain has TRBV4-1 and TRBJ1-2; D is perhaps TRBD1 (5 bases). V lost 4 bases and J 4 bases, leaving 16 bases between the germline ends. Germline loops: CDR1 MGHRA, CDR2 YSYEKL. CDR3 length equals 15 residues. CDR3 amino acids: CASSRDGGGTYGYTF. CDR3 nucleotide sequence: TGCGCCAGCAGCCGCGACGGGGGAGGTACCTATGGCTACACCTTC.

The chain couples TRBV6-5 to TRBJ1-2; D is undetermined. V was trimmed by 7 bases and J by 4 bases, leaving 10 bases between them. The CDR3 is 12 amino acids. CDR1 is MNHEY, CDR2 SVGAGI, per germline. The CDR3 DNA follows: TGTGCCAGCAAGGAGCGAAGCTATGGCTACACCTTC. Its protein is CASKERSYGYTF.

The CDR3 coding sequence is TGTGCCAGCAGCTTAGGGCCGGGACATTACCCTCCTTATGGCTACACCTTC. Protein product: CASSLGPGHYPPYGYTF. The V and J genes are TRBV7-9 and TRBJ1-2; D might be TRBD1 (6 bases). Germline V gene lookup returns CDR1 SEHNR and CDR2 FQNEAQ (reference sequence). Deletions cut 1 base from V and 5 bases from J, with 20 bases between. This CDR3 region has 17 residues.

In its sample, this clone was seen a few times. The V and J genes are TRBV25-1 and TRBJ1-2; D is possibly TRBD1 (5 bases). Germline V gene sequence: CDR1 MGHDK, CDR2 SYGVNS. V shed 2 bases and J shed 4 bases, with 11 bases lying between them. This CDR3 has 14 residues. The DNA for the CDR3 is TGTGCCAGCAGTGAAGAGGACAAGACCTATGGCTACACCTTC. This encodes CASSEEDKTYGYTF.

This chain connects TRBV28 to TRBJ1-1; 9 bases fit TRBD1. Trimming cost V 8 bases and J 3 bases; bases outside gene matches: 10. Germline CDR1 MDHEN, CDR2 SYDVKM. The CDR3 is made up of 15 amino acids. The CDR3 nucleotides are TGTGCCAGCTTTTCTACAGGGGGCGCCCACACTGAAGCTTTCTTT. Protein: CASFSTGGAHTEAFF.

The V gene is TRBV18, the J gene TRBJ2-7; 9 bases map to TRBD1. This CDR3 has 15 amino acids. CDR1 and CDR2 (germline): KGHSH, LQKENI. Trimming cost V 2 bases and J 5 bases; bases outside gene matches: 7. CDR3: CASSPFGTGLNEQYF. The CDR3 coding sequence is TGTGCCAGCTCACCATTCGGGACAGGGTTAAACGAGCAGTACTTC.

This sequence joins TRBV3-1 (or the pseudogene TRBV3-2) and TRBJ2-2; TRBD1 aligns across 11 bases. The CDR3 contains 13 residues. The trim removed 2 bases at V and 14 bases at J, leaving 4 bases unmatched. Germline V lookup: CDR1 LGHDT, CDR2 YNNKEL (reference sequence). The CDR3 DNA reads TGTGCCAGCAGCCAAAGGACAGGGGGCAGACTGTTTTTT. Protein product: CASSQRTGGRLFF.

On this clone itself: Distinct nucleotide sequences in the sample also encode this CDR3. This chain links TRBV19 with TRBJ2-7, with TRBD1 identical over 7 bases. From germline, CDR1 is LNHDA and CDR2 SQIVND (reference sequence). CDR3 length equals 13 residues. V trimming: 4 bases; J trimming: 3 bases; junction bases outside the gene matches: 3. The chain's CDR3 is CASSSRQGYEQYF. In nucleotides, the CDR3 is TGTGCCAGTAGTAGCCGACAGGGCTACGAGCAGTACTTC.